Listed below are T cell receptor beta chains from one sample, sequenced in a study of technical replicates of blood from a few donors. The protocol was immunoSEQ multiplex PCR, while the TCRdb copy is restricted to in-frame clones and leaves out a portion. This table holds around 70,000 clones, 85% to 95% found once. What was sequenced was T cells isolated from PBMCs. The source of these receptors is a human donor in good health. CDR3s include the opening cysteine and the closing phenylalanine or tryptophan. A D gene is named only where the DNA matches it firmly. The size field is filled for only some rows; it gives once, few, many or a size class.

NA	NA	TRBV7-9	TRBJ1-4	CASSRPGNEKLFF	TGTGCCAGCAGCCGACCAGGGAACGAAAAACTGTTTTTT
NA	TRBD1	TRBV11-2	TRBJ1-1	CASSLGPTGATEAFF	TGTGCCAGCAGCTTAGGGCCCACAGGGGCTACTGAAGCTTTCTTT
NA	TRBD2	TRBV10-2	TRBJ2-7	CASSELAGGDYEQYF	TGCGCCAGCAGTGAGTTAGCGGGGGGTGACTACGAGCAGTACTTC
NA	NA	TRBV5-1	TRBJ1-1	CASSLRGGTEAFF	TGCGCCAGCAGCTTGAGGGGGGGCACTGAAGCTTTCTTT
NA	TRBD2	TRBV5-1	TRBJ2-3	CASSLVLAGEDTQYF	TGCGCCAGCAGCTTGGTTCTAGCGGGGGAAGATACGCAGTATTTT
NA	TRBD1	TRBV23-1	TRBJ2-7	CASLPQGGAHLYETPPYEQYF	TGCGCCAGCCTCCCCCAAGGGGGCGCCCATCTTTATGAGACGCCTCCTTACGAGCAGTACTTC
NA	NA	TRBV12-5	TRBJ1-5	CASGLVPSGVLNQPQHF	TGTGCTAGTGGTTTGGTGCCCTCGGGGGTCCTCAATCAGCCCCAGCATTTT
once	TRBD1	TRBV27	TRBJ1-5	CASSPGQGNQPQHF	TGTGCCAGCAGTCCGGGACAGGGCAATCAGCCCCAGCATTTT
NA	TRBD2	TRBV15	TRBJ2-1	CATSGSGAKNNEQFF	TGTGCCACCAGCGGTAGCGGGGCTAAAAACAATGAGCAGTTCTTC
NA	TRBD1	TRBV7-9	TRBJ1-2	CASSGDSLVNYGYTF	TGTGCCAGCAGCGGGGACAGCCTCGTTAACTATGGCTACACCTTC
NA	NA	TRBV27	TRBJ1-2	CASSQGRGYTF	TGTGCCAGCAGTCAGGGCCGTGGCTACACCTTC
NA	NA	TRBV5-6	TRBJ1-1	CASSLVQGSEAFF	TGTGCCAGCAGCTTGGTGCAGGGGAGTGAAGCTTTCTTT
NA	NA	TRBV29-1	TRBJ2-2	CSVDQGNTGELFF	TGCAGCGTTGACCAGGGAAACACCGGGGAGCTGTTTTTT
NA	NA	TRBV6-1	TRBJ2-1	CASSDLGDTYNEQFF	TGTGCCAGCAGTGATCTAGGGGACACGTACAATGAGCAGTTCTTC
NA	TRBD2	TRBV4-2	TRBJ2-2	CASSQLLAVNTGELFF	TGTGCCAGCAGCCAACTACTAGCGGTGAACACCGGGGAGCTGTTTTTT
once	NA	TRBV7-2	TRBJ1-4	CASSLGGAANEKLFF	TGTGCCAGCAGCTTGGGGGGGGCAGCTAATGAAAAACTGTTTTTT
NA	NA	TRBV30	TRBJ2-4	CAWSGVTKNIQYF	TGTGCCTGGTCAGGGGTGACCAAAAACATTCAGTACTTC
NA	NA	TRBV27	TRBJ2-7	CASSLLGQGEQYF	TGTGCCAGCAGTTTATTAGGGCAGGGCGAGCAGTACTTC